This T cell receptor (beta chain) was identified in a study of T-cell reconstitution after alpha-beta-depleted transplantation in children. The library targeted TCRbeta and was prepared with unique molecular identifiers. TCRdb reprocessed the PCR reads via MiXCR and lists one record per CDR3 protein. The sample yields roughly 500,000 distinct CDR3 sequences, 15% to 20% seen once. The CDR3 loop spans 12 amino acids. Trimming removed 8 bases at V and 4 bases at J, with 9 bases between. Germline V gives CDR1 LGHDT, CDR2 YNNKEL (reference sequence). The sequence derives from a human donor who donated a stem cell graft to a child with acute lymphoblastic leukemia. Sequencing was performed on PBMCs from the stem cell graft donor, taken from the stem cell graft. The chain employs TRBV3-1 and TRBJ2-1; unclear D gene. Written as DNA, the CDR3 is TGTGCCAGCGGCTGGCTATACAATGAGCAGTTCTTC. Protein: CASGWLYNEQFF.